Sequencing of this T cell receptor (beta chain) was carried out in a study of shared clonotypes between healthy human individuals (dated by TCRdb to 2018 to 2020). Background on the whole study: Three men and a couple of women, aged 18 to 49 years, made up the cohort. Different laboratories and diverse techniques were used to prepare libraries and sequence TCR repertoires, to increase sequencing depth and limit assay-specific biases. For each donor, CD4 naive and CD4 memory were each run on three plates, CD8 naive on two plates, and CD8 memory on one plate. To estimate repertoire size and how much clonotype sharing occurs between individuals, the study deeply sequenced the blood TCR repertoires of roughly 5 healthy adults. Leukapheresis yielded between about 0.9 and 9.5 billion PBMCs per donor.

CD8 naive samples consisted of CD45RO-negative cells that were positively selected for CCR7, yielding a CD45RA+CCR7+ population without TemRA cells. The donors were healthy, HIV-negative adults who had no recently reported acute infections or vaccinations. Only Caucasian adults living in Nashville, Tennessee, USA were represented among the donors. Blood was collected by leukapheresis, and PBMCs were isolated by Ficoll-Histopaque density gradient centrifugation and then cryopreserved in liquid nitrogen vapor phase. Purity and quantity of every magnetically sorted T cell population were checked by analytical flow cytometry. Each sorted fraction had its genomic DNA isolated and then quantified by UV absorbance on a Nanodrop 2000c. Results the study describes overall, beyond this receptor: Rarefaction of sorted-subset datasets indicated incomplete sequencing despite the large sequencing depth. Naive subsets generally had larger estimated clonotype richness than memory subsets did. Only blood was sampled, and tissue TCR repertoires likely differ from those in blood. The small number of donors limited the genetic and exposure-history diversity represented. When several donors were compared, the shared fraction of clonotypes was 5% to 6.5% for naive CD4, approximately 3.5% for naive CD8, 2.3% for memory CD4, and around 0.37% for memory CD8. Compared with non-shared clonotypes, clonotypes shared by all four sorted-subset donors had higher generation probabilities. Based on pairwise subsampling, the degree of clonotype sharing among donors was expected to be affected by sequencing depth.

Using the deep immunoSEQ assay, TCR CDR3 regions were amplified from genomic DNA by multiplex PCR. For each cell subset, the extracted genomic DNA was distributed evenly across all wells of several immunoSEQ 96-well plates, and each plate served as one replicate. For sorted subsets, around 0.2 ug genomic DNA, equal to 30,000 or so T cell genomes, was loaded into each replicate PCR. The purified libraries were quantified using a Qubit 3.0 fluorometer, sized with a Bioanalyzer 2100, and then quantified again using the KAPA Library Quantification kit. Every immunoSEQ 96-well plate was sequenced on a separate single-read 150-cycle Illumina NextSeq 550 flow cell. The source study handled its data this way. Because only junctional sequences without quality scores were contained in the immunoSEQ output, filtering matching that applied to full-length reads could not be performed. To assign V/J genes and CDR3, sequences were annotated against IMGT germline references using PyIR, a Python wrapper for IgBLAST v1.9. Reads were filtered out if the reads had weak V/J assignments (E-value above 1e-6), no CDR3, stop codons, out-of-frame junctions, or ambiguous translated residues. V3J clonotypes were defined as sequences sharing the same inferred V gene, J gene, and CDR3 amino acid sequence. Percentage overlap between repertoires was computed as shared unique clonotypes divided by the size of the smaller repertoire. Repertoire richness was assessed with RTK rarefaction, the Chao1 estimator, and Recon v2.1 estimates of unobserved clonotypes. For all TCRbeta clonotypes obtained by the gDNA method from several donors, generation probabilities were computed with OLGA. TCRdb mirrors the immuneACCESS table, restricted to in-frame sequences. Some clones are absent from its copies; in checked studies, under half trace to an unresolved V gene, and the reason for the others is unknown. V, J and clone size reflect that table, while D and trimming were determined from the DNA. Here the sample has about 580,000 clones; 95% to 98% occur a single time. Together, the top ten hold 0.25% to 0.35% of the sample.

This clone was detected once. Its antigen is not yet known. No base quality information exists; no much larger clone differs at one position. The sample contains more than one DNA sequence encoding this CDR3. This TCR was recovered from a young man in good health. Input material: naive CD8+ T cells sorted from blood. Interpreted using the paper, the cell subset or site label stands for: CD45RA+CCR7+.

The nucleotide sequence is TGTGCCAGCAGCTTAGAATCATACGAGCAGTACTTC. Its amino acids are CASSLESYEQYF. The rearrangement combines TRBV7-9 with TRBJ2-7, with no reliable assignment of the D segment. The CDR3 numbers 12 residues from cysteine through phenylalanine. Of all the DNA, just the CDR3 is kept, 36 bases in frame from base 1. V is clipped by 1 base and J by 4 bases, and the sequence between their germline boundaries is 5 bases long. Reading the germline V gene (reference sequence) gives CDR1 SEHNR and CDR2 FQNEAQ. When the CDR3 is completed using the reference TRBV7-9 and TRBJ2-7 genes on either side, the full variable domain is DTGVSQNPRHKITKRGQNVTFRCDPISEHNRLYWYRQTLGQGPEFLTYFQNEAQLEKSRLLSDRFSAERPKGSFSTLEIQRTEQGDSAMYLCASSLESYEQYFGPGTRLTVT.